This TCR beta chain was identified during a study of T cell responses to AZD1222 COVID-19 vaccine. Study-level points and caveats: The donor group comprised mostly white British people and more females; the analysis possibly underestimated clonal diversity. Within unmutated variant regions lay the reported targets of nearly half of spike-specific TCRs.

Comment on this clone: Its antigen remains unknown.

Produced via immunoSEQ multiplex PCR; TCRdb's table is partial and in-frame only. The top ten clones hold 9.5% to 15% of a sample with about 140,000 clones, more than 85% of them seen once. Looked up from germline, CDR1 is SNHLY and CDR2 is FYNNEI. This CDR3 region has 14 residues. Trimming cost V 7 bases and J 7 bases; bases outside gene matches: 10. The sequenced sample was peripheral blood, obtained after recovery from COVID-19. V gene TRBV2 combines with J gene TRBJ1-1, with 9 bases matching TRBD1. The TCR comes from an adult who had recovered from COVID-19. This chain's CDR3 is CASTGTGHNGEAFF. The DNA of the CDR3 is TGTGCCAGCACCGGGACAGGGCATAATGGTGAAGCTTTCTTT.